The rows below give T cell receptor beta chains drawn from one sample of a study of regulatory T cells in long-lasting Graves disease. TCRdb passed the multiplex PCR reads through MiXCR, listing each CDR3 protein once. The repertoire consists of around 300,000 distinct CDR3 sequences, with roughly a fifth occurring once and the leading ten covering about 61%. Here the sequenced sample was peripheral blood mononuclear cells (PBMCs), taken when the disease was refractory, from a patient treated with antithyroid drugs. The origin of the receptors is a female donor with Graves disease. Each CDR3 is given with its conserved first and last residue. Fields, in order: J gene, D gene, clone size, V gene, CDR3 protein, CDR3 DNA. D genes are given only for firm matches. A clone size is listed for some rows: how often the clone was seen (once, few, many), or a class if it is expanded.

j_call: TRBJ1-1; d_call: .; clone_size: many; v_call: TRBV12-3/TRBV12-4; cdr3_aa: CASSFSNTEAFF; cdr3_nt: TGTGCCAGCAGTTTCAGTAACACTGAAGCTTTCTTT
j_call: TRBJ2-5; d_call: .; clone_size: .; v_call: TRBV6-1; cdr3_aa: CASRGRWTPPETQYF; cdr3_nt: TGTGCCAGCAGGGGAAGGTGGACACCGCCGGAGACCCAGTACTTC
j_call: TRBJ1-1; d_call: TRBD1; clone_size: few; v_call: TRBV5-1; cdr3_aa: CASSFTLTGGGKAFF; cdr3_nt: TGCGCCAGCAGCTTTACCCTGACAGGGGGTGGGAAAGCTTTCTTT
j_call: TRBJ2-1; d_call: TRBD2; clone_size: .; v_call: TRBV7-3; cdr3_aa: CASSLTNLAGLNEQFF; cdr3_nt: TGTGCCAGCAGCTTAACTAATCTAGCGGGGCTTAATGAGCAGTTCTTC
j_call: TRBJ1-1; d_call: .; clone_size: .; v_call: TRBV6-1; cdr3_aa: CASRPFGVTEAFF; cdr3_nt: TGTGCCAGCAGGCCTTTTGGGGTCACTGAAGCTTTCTTT
j_call: TRBJ1-2; d_call: .; clone_size: few; v_call: TRBV6-1; cdr3_aa: CASDRTNSDYGYTF; cdr3_nt: TGTGCCAGCGATCGAACTAACTCTGACTATGGCTACACCTTC
j_call: TRBJ2-7; d_call: TRBD1; clone_size: many; v_call: TRBV13; cdr3_aa: CASSKDRGDYEQYF; cdr3_nt: TGTGCCAGCAGCAAGGACAGGGGAGACTACGAGCAGTACTTC
j_call: TRBJ2-5; d_call: .; clone_size: .; v_call: TRBV28; cdr3_aa: CATSAFQETQYF; cdr3_nt: TGTGCCACTAGCGCCTTCCAAGAGACCCAGTACTTC
j_call: TRBJ2-1; d_call: .; clone_size: .; v_call: TRBV12-3/TRBV12-4; cdr3_aa: CASSPLVSGYNEQFF; cdr3_nt: TGTGCCAGCAGCCCCCTCGTTAGCGGATACAATGAGCAGTTCTTC
j_call: TRBJ1-5; d_call: .; clone_size: many; v_call: TRBV28; cdr3_aa: CASSLWGTARSQPQHF; cdr3_nt: TGTGCCAGCAGTTTGTGGGGGACGGCCAGAAGTCAGCCCCAGCATTTT
j_call: TRBJ2-5; d_call: .; clone_size: few; v_call: TRBV11-2; cdr3_aa: CASSRGDGETQYF; cdr3_nt: TGTGCCAGCAGCCGAGGAGACGGAGAGACCCAGTACTTC
j_call: TRBJ2-7; d_call: TRBD2; clone_size: many; v_call: TRBV6-1; cdr3_aa: CASRGTSGRYEQYF; cdr3_nt: TGTGCCAGCAGGGGCACTAGCGGGAGGTACGAGCAGTACTTC
j_call: TRBJ1-1; d_call: TRBD1; clone_size: .; v_call: TRBV10-3; cdr3_aa: CAISTGGDAEAFF; cdr3_nt: TGTGCCATCAGCACAGGGGGCGACGCTGAAGCTTTCTTT
j_call: TRBJ2-7; d_call: TRBD2; clone_size: many; v_call: TRBV20-1; cdr3_aa: CSARDLERGTYEQYF; cdr3_nt: TGCAGTGCTAGAGATCTCGAGCGGGGAACCTACGAGCAGTACTTC
j_call: TRBJ2-7; d_call: .; clone_size: few; v_call: TRBV28; cdr3_aa: CATSGAYEQYF; cdr3_nt: TGTGCCACCTCTGGAGCCTACGAGCAGTACTTC
j_call: TRBJ2-3; d_call: TRBD2; clone_size: .; v_call: TRBV20-1; cdr3_aa: CSARASGYTDTQYF; cdr3_nt: TGCAGTGCTAGAGCTAGCGGTTACACAGATACGCAGTATTTT
j_call: TRBJ2-7; d_call: .; clone_size: .; v_call: TRBV20-1; cdr3_aa: CSANEAGPSYEQYF; cdr3_nt: TGCAGTGCTAATGAGGCAGGGCCCTCCTACGAGCAGTACTTC
j_call: TRBJ1-2; d_call: TRBD1; clone_size: few; v_call: TRBV5-1; cdr3_aa: CASSKDRGRDGYTF; cdr3_nt: TGCGCCAGCAGCAAGGACAGGGGGAGAGATGGCTACACCTTC
j_call: TRBJ2-5; d_call: TRBD2; clone_size: many; v_call: TRBV6-2/TRBV6-3; cdr3_aa: CASSPTRTSGRGETQYF; cdr3_nt: TGTGCCAGCAGCCCTACTAGGACTAGCGGAAGGGGAGAGACCCAGTACTTC
j_call: TRBJ2-7; d_call: .; clone_size: few; v_call: TRBV7-2; cdr3_aa: CASSLDSNEQYF; cdr3_nt: TGTGCCAGCAGCTTAGATTCTAACGAGCAGTACTTC
j_call: TRBJ2-2; d_call: TRBD1; clone_size: many; v_call: TRBV10-3; cdr3_aa: CAISASATGQGGTGELFF; cdr3_nt: TGTGCCATCAGTGCATCCGCTACGGGACAGGGAGGCACCGGGGAGCTGTTTTTT
j_call: TRBJ1-1; d_call: .; clone_size: many; v_call: TRBV12-3/TRBV12-4; cdr3_aa: CASSFGMGVNTEAFF; cdr3_nt: TGTGCCAGCAGTTTCGGGATGGGGGTGAACACTGAAGCTTTCTTT
j_call: TRBJ2-7; d_call: .; clone_size: .; v_call: TRBV20-1; cdr3_aa: CSASHRGGYEQYF; cdr3_nt: TGCAGTGCTTCCCACCGGGGCGGCTACGAGCAGTACTTC
j_call: TRBJ2-2; d_call: .; clone_size: .; v_call: TRBV27; cdr3_aa: CASSLKVTGELFF; cdr3_nt: TGTGCCAGCAGTTTAAAAGTGACCGGGGAGCTGTTTTTT
j_call: TRBJ2-7; d_call: .; clone_size: .; v_call: TRBV7-2; cdr3_aa: CASSLTRGSYEQYF; cdr3_nt: TGTGCCAGCAGCTTAACTAGAGGCTCCTACGAGCAGTACTTC